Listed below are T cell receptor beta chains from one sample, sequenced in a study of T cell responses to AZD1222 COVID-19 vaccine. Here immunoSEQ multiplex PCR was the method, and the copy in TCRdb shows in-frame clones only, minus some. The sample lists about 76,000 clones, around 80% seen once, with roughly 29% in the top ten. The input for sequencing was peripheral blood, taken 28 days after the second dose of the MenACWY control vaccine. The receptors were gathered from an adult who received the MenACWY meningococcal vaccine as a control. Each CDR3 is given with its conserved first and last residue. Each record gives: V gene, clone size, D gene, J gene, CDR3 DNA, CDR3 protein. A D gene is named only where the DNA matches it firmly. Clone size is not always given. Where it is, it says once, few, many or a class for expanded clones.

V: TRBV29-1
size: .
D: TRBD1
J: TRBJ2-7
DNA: TGCAGCGTCGCGACCGCCGGGACAGGGTTCTACGAGCAGTACTTC
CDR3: CSVATAGTGFYEQYF

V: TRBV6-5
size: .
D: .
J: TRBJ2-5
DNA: TGTGCCAGCAGCTACCCTGAGGGGACCCAGTACTTC
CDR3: CASSYPEGTQYF

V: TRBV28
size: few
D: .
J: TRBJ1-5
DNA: TGTGCCAGCAGGGGTTGGGTCGGGGATCAGCCCCAGCATTTT
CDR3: CASRGWVGDQPQHF

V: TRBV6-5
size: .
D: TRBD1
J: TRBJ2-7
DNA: TGTGCCAGCAGTCCACGGGACAGGGGGCGCAACGAGCAGTACTTC
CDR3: CASSPRDRGRNEQYF

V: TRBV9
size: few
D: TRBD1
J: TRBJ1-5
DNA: TGTGCCAGCAGCCCAGGGGACAGGGTTAACCAGCCCCAGCATTTT
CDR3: CASSPGDRVNQPQHF

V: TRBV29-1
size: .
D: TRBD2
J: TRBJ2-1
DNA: TGCAGCGTTGAAGGGAGTAGCGGGAGGGAAAATGAGCAGTTCTTC
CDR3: CSVEGSSGRENEQFF

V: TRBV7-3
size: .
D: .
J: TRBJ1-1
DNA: TGTGCCAGCAGCAAACTTCGGGGGACTGAAGCTTTCTTT
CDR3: CASSKLRGTEAFF

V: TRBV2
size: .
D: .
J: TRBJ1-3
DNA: TGTGCCAGCAGTGCCACAGCTGGAAACACCATATATTTT
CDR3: CASSATAGNTIYF

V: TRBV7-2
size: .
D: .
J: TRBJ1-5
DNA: TGTGCCAGCAGTCCTCAGGGGACCCGTAATCAGCCCCAGCATTTT
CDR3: CASSPQGTRNQPQHF

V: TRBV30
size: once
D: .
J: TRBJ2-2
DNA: TGTGCCTGGAGTGCGTCAACCGGCGGTTACGGGGAGCTGTTTTTT
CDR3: CAWSASTGGYGELFF

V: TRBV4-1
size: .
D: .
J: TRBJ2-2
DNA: TGCGCCAGCAGCCGATTAAGGAACACGGCTAACACCGGGGAGCTGTTTTTT
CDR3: CASSRLRNTANTGELFF

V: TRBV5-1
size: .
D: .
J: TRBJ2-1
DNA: TGCGCCAGCAGCTTGGCTCTCCGACCAGGAGAGCAGTTCTTC
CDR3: CASSLALRPGEQFF

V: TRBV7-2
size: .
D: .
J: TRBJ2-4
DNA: TGTGCCAGCAGCTTGGGTGGGGCACCCAGCCAAAACATTCAGTACTTC
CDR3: CASSLGGAPSQNIQYF

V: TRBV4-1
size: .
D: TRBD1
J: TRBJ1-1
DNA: TGCGCCAGCAGCCACCAGGGGGCCAACACTGAAGCTTTCTTT
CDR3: CASSHQGANTEAFF

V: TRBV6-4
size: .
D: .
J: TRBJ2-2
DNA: TGTGCCAGCAGTGCCTCAGGTGACACCGGGGAGCTGTTTTTT
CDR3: CASSASGDTGELFF

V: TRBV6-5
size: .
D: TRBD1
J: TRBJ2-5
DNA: TGTGCCAGCAAGGAGACAGGGTTGTTAGAGACCCAGTACTTC
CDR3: CASKETGLLETQYF

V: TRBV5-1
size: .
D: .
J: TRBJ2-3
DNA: TGCGCCAGCAGCTCACGCTGGCGGGGATCAGCCTCTAGCACAGATACGCAGTATTTT
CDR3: CASSSRWRGSASSTDTQYF

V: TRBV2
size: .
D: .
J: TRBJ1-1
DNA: TGTGCCAGCAGTGAAAGGAGGAGTTCGAACACTGAAGCTTTCTTT
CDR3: CASSERRSSNTEAFF

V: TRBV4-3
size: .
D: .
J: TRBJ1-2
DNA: TGCGCCAGCAGCCAAGATGAGACCGGCTATGGCTACACCTTC
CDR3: CASSQDETGYGYTF

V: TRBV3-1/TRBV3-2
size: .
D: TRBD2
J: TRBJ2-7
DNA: TGTGCCAGCAGCCCATCTAAACGTGGCGGGAGAAGTAAAGAGCAGTACTTC
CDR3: CASSPSKRGGRSKEQYF

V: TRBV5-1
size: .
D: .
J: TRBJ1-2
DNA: TGCGCCAGCAGCTTATCGGGCAGCCGTAACTATGGCTACACCTTC
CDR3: CASSLSGSRNYGYTF

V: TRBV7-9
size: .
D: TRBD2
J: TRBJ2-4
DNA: TGTGCCAGCAGCCCCGTAACTAGCGGCAAAAACATTCAGTACTTC
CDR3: CASSPVTSGKNIQYF

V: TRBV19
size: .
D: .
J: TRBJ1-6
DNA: TGTGCCAGTAGTCCTCAACCTGTTGCCTCACCCCTCCACTTT
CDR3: CASSPQPVASPLHF

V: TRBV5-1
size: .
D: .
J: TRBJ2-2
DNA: TGCGCCAGCAGCGAATGGAACACCGGGGAGCTGTTTTTT
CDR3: CASSEWNTGELFF

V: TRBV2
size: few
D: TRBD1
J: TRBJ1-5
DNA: TGTGCCAGCAGGGCGGACAGGGCGAGCAATCAGCCCCAGCATTTT
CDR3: CASRADRASNQPQHF

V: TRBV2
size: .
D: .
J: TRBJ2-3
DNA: TGTGCCAGCATCCCGGTAGGCACAGATACGCAGTATTTT
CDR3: CASIPVGTDTQYF

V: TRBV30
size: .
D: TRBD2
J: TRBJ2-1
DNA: TGTGCCTGTAGACTAGCGGGACCATCCCATAATGAGCAGTTCTTC
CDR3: CACRLAGPSHNEQFF

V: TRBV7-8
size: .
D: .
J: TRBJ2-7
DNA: TGTGCCAGCAGCTTAGACGGGCAGGGGAACGAGCAGTACTTC
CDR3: CASSLDGQGNEQYF

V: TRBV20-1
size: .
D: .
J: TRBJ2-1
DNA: TGCAGTGCTAGTCTCCTAGCGTCCTACAATGAGCAGTTCTTC
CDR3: CSASLLASYNEQFF

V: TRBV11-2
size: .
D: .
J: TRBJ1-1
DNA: TGTGCCAGCAGCTTAGCCAGGACTGAAGCTTTCTTT
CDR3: CASSLARTEAFF

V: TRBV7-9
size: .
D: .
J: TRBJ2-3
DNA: TGTGCCAGCAGCTTAGGCGGGCCAGGAGATACGCAGTATTTT
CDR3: CASSLGGPGDTQYF

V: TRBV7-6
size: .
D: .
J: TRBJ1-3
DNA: TGTGCCAGCAGCAAGACAGCGACGAGCTCTGGAAACACCATATATTTT
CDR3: CASSKTATSSGNTIYF

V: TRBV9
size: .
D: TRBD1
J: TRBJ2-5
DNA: TGTGCCAGCAGCACCGGACAGGGGCAAGAGACCCAGTACTTC
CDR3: CASSTGQGQETQYF

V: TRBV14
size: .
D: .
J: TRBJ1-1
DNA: TGTGCCAGCAGCCAAGATCCCTCGGCAGGATGGACTGAAGCTTTCTTT
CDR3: CASSQDPSAGWTEAFF

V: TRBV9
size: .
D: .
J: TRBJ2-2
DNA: TGTGCCAGCAGCGTACGGCCGGGCACCGGGGAGCTGTTTTTT
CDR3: CASSVRPGTGELFF

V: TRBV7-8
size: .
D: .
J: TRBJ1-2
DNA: TGTGCCAGCAGCTCCCGGGACTTCTATGGCTACACCTTC
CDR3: CASSSRDFYGYTF

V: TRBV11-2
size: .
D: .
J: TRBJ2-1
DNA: TGTGCCAGCAGCTCTCCGGGACACAGCTCCTACAATGAGCAGTTCTTC
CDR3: CASSSPGHSSYNEQFF

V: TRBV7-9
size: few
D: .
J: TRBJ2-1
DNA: TGTGCCAGCAGCTTAGCTACTCCCTACAATGAGCAGTTCTTC
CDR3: CASSLATPYNEQFF

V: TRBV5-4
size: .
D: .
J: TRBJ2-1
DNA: TGTGCCAGCAGCCCCCTAAGGGGACTGCGCTCCTACAATGAGCAGTTCTTC
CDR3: CASSPLRGLRSYNEQFF

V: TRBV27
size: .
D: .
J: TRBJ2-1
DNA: TGTGCCAGCAGCCCAAGCCTCCACGAGAATGAGCAGTTCTTC
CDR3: CASSPSLHENEQFF

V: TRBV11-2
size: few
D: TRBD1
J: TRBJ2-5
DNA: TGTGCCAGCAGCTTAGATTCGGGACAGGGAGAGACCCAGTACTTC
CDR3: CASSLDSGQGETQYF

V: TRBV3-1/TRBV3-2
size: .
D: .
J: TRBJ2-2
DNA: TGTGCCAGCAGCCAAGACTGCCCACCCGGGGAGCTGTTTTTT
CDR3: CASSQDCPPGELFF

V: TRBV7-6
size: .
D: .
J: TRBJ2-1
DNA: TGTGCCAGCAGCCCCAGGGGCGGGAGCACCGACAATGAGCAGTTCTTC
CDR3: CASSPRGGSTDNEQFF

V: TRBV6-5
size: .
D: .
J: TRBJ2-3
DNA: TGTGCCACCTCCCCCGGGTCACACACAGATACGCAGTATTTT
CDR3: CATSPGSHTDTQYF

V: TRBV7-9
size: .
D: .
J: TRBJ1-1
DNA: TGTGCCAGCAGCCCCTCCAACAGGAACACTGAAGCTTTCTTT
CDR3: CASSPSNRNTEAFF

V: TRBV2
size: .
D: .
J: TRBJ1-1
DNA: TGTGCCAGCACAGGGGAGGTGGGGACTGAAGCTTTCTTT
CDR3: CASTGEVGTEAFF

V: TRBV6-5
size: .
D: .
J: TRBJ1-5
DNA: TGTGCCAGCAGTTACGGGGGCGGAAATCAGCCCCAGCATTTT
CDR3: CASSYGGGNQPQHF

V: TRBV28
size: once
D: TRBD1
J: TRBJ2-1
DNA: TGTGCCAGCGGGGGACAGGGGAAGATTGTGGATGAGCAGTTCTTC
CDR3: CASGGQGKIVDEQFF

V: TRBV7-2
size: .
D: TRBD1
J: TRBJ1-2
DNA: TGTGCCAGCAGCCGGGACAGGGTTGAGGATGGCTACACCTTC
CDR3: CASSRDRVEDGYTF

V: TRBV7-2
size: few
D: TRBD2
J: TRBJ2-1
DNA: TGTGCCAGCATCCTTCTGACTAGCAGTGAGCAGTTCTTC
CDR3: CASILLTSSEQFF